This T cell receptor beta chain was retrieved from a study of beta chain features in type 1 diabetes. The ends were cut back, 4 bases at V and 10 bases at J, with 23 bases in the middle. Germline loops: CDR1 SQVTM, CDR2 ANQGSEA. The CDR3 sequence is 15 residues long. Sequenced material consisted of expressed TCRB transcripts (all of the isolated RNA was reverse transcribed). TCRdb keeps only in-frame clones here, not all; method: immunoSEQ multiplex PCR. The sample includes about 320,000 clones, roughly 15% of them seen just once. This TCR came from a young man in good health. The rearrangement uses TRBV29-1 and TRBJ2-1; perhaps TRBD2 as D (6 bases). Specimen: central memory CD4+ T cells from blood. The CDR3 spells CSVADGFLGLREQFF. In DNA form, the CDR3 reads TGCAGCGTTGCCGACGGGTTTCTGGGACTTCGGGAGCAGTTCTTC.